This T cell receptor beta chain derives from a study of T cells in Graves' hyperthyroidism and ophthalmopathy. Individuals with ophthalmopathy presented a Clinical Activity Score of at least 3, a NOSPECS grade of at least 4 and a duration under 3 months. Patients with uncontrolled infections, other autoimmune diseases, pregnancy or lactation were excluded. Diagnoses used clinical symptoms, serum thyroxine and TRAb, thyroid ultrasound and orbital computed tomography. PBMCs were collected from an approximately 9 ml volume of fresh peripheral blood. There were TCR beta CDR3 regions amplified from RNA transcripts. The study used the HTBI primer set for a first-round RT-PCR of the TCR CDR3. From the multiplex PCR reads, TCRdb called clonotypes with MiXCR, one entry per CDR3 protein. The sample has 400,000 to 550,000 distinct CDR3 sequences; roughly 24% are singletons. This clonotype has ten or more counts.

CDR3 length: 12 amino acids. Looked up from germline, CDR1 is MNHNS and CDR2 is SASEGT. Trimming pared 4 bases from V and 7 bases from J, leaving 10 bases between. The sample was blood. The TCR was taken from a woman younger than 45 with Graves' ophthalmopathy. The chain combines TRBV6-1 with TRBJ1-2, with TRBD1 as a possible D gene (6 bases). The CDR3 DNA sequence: TGTGCCAGCAGTGGAGGGGGGACTGGCTACACCTTC. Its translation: CASSGGGTGYTF.